The clone carrying this TCR beta chain was seen only a few times. Its matching antigen is unknown. This entry is derived from a study of blood T cells in healthy people across ages. Notes on the study in general: Diversity estimates from one million T cells were considered underestimates. Per-million-T-cell TCR beta diversity fell roughly linearly with age.

This CDR3 has 16 residues. The germline gives CDR1 LNHDA, CDR2 SQIVND (reference sequence). PCR was performed a second time for about 6 to 12 cycles using a sample-barcoded 5' primer and a J-beta primer mix. Tags on each cDNA molecule came from a template-switch adaptor with 12 random nucleotides. Every sample gave at least 3 million paired-end reads containing CDR3. Each CDR3 protein is one row after TCRdb ran MiXCR on the 5' RACE reads. The data contain some 730,000 distinct CDR3 sequences, about a fifth of them singletons. The sequence derives from a man in his 70s in good health. The chain recombines TRBV19 with TRBJ2-5; tentatively, D is TRBD1 or TRBD2 (5 bases each). Gene TRBJ2-7 matches the end of the DNA better, so the J call may be wrong. The specimen was blood. This CDR3 reads CASSKETGTASYEQYF. CDR3 in DNA: TGTGCCAGTAGTAAAGAAACCGGGACCGCCTCCTACGAGCAGTACTTC.